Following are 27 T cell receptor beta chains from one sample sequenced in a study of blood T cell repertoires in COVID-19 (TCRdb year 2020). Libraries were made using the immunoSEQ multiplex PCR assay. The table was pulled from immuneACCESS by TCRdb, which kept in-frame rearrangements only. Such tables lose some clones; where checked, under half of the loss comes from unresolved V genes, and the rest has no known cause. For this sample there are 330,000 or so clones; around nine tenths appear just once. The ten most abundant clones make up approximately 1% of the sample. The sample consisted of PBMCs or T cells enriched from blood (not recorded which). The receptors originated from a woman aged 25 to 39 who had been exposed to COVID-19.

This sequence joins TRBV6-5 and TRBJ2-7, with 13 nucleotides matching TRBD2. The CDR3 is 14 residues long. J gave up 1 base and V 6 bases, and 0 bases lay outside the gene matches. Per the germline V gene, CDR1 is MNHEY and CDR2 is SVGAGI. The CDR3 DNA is TGTGCCAGCAGGGGACTAGCGGGGTCCTACGAGCAGTACTTC. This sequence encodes CASRGLAGSYEQYF.

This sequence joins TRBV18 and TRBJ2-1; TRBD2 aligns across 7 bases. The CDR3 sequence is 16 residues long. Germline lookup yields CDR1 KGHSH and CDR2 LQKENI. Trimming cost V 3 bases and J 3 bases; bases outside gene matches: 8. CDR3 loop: CASSPVLALNYNEQFF. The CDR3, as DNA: TGTGCCAGCTCACCCGTACTAGCGTTGAACTACAATGAGCAGTTCTTC.

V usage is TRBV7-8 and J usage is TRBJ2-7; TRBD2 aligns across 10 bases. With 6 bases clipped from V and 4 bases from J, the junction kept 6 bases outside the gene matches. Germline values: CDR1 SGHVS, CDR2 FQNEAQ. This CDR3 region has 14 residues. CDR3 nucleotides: TGTGCCAGCAGGCCCACTAGCGGGATATACGAGCAGTACTTC. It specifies CASRPTSGIYEQYF.

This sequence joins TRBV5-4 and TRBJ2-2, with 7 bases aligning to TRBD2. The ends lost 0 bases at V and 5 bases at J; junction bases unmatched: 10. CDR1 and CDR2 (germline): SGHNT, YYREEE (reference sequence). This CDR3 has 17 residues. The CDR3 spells CASSLELGGSRTGELFF. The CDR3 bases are TGTGCCAGCAGCTTGGAATTAGGCGGGAGCAGGACCGGGGAGCTGTTTTTT.

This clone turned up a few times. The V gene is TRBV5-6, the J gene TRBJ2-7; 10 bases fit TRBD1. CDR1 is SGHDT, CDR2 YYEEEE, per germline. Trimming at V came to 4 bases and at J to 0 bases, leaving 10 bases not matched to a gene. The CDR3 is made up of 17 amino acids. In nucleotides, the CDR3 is TGTGCCAGCAGCGCGGCGACAGGGGGCTTCTACTCCTACGAGCAGTACTTC. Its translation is CASSAATGGFYSYEQYF.

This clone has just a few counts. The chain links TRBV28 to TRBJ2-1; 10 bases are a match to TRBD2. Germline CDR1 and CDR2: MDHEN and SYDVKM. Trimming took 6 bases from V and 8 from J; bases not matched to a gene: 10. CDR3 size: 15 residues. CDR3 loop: CASSHLGLASDEQFF. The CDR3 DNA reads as TGTGCCAGCAGCCATCTGGGACTAGCGAGCGATGAGCAGTTCTTC.

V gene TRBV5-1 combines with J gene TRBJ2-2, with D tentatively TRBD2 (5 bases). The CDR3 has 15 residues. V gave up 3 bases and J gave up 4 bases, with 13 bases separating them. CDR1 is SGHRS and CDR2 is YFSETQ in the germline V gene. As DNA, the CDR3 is TGCGCCAGCAGCTACGGGGTTCGGGTCACCGGGGAGCTGTTTTTT. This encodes CASSYGVRVTGELFF.

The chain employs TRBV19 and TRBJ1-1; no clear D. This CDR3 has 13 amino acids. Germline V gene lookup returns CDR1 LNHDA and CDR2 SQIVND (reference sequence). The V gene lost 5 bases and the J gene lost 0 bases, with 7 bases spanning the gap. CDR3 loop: CASSYRMNTEAFF. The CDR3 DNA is TGTGCCAGTAGTTACAGAATGAACACTGAAGCTTTCTTT.

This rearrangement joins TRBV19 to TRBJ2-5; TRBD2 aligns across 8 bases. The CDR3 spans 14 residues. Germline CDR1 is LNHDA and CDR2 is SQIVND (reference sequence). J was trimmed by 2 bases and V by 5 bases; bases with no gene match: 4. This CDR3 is CASSPGTSQETQYF. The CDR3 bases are TGTGCCAGTAGTCCCGGGACTAGTCAAGAGACCCAGTACTTC.

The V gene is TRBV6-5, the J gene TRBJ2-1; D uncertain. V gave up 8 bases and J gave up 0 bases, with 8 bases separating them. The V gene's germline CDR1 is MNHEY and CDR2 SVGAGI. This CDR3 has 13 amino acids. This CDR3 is CASGPLSYNEQFF. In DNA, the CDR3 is TGTGCCAGCGGCCCCCTCTCCTACAATGAGCAGTTCTTC.

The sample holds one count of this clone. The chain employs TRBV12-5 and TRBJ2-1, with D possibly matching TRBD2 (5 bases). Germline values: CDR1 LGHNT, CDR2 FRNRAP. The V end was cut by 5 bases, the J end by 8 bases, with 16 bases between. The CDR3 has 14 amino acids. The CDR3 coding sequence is TGTGCTAGTGGTCCGCGAGGAGGATTAGATGAGCAGTTCTTC. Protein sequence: CASGPRGGLDEQFF. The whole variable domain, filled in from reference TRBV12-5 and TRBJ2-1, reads DARVTQTPRHKVTEMGQEVTMRCQPILGHNTVFWYRQTMMQGLELLAYFRNRAPLDDSGMPKDRFSAEMPDATLATLKIQPSEPRDSAVYFCASGPRGGLDEQFFGPGTRLTVL.

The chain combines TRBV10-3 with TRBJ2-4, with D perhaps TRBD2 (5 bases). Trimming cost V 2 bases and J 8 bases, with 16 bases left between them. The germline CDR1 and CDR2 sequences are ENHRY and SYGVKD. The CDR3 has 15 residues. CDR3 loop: CAISERQQPGDIQYF. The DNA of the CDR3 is TGTGCCATCAGTGAGAGACAACAACCCGGGGACATTCAGTACTTC.

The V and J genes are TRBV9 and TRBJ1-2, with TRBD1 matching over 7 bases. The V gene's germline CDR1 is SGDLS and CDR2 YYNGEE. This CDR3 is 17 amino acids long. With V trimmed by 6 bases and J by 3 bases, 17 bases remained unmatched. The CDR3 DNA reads TGTGCCAGCACCCAGGGGGACCTGCTCCTCATTTACTATGGCTACACCTTC. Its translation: CASTQGDLLLIYYGYTF.

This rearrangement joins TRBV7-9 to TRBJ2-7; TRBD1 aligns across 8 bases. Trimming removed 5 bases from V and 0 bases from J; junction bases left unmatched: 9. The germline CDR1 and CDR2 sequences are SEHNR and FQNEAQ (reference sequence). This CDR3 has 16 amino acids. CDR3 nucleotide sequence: TGTGCCAGCAGCCGTTCGGACAGGGTCAGCTCCTACGAGCAGTACTTC. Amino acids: CASSRSDRVSSYEQYF. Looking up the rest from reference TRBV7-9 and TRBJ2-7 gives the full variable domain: DTGVSQNPRHKITKRGQNVTFRCDPISEHNRLYWYRQTLGQGPEFLTYFQNEAQLEKSRLLSDRFSAERPKGSFSTLEIQRTEQGDSAMYLCASSRSDRVSSYEQYFGPGTRLTVT.

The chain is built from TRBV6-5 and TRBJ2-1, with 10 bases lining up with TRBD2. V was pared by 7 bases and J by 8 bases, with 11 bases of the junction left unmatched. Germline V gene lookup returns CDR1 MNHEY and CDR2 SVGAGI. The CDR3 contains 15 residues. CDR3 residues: CASTNGASGSYEQFF. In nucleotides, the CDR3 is TGTGCCAGCACAAACGGGGCTAGCGGGAGCTATGAGCAGTTCTTC.

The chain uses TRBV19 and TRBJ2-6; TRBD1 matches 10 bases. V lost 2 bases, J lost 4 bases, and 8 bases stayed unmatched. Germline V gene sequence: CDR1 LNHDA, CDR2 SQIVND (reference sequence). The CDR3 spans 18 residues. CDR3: CASSISPGTGVGANVLTF. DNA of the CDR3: TGTGCCAGTAGTATAAGTCCCGGGACAGGGGTGGGGGCCAACGTCCTGACTTTC.

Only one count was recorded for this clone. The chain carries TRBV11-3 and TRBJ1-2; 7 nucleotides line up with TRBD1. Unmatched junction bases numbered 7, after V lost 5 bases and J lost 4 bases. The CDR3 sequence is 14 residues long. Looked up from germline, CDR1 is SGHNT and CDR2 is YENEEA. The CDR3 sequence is CASSQPPGGYGYTF. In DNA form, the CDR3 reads TGTGCCAGCAGCCAGCCCCCAGGGGGCTATGGCTACACCTTC.

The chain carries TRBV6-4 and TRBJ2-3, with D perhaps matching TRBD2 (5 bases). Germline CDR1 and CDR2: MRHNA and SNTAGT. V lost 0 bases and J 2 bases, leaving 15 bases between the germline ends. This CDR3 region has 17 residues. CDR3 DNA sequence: TGTGCCAGCAGTGACTCGTACCAGCGGCTGGTCACAGATACGCAGTATTTT. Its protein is CASSDSYQRLVTDTQYF.

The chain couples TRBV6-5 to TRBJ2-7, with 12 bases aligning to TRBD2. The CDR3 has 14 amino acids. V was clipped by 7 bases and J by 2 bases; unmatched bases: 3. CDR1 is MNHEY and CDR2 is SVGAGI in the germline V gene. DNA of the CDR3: TGTGCCAGCATGACTAGCGGGAGACCCTACGAGCAGTACTTC. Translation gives CASMTSGRPYEQYF.

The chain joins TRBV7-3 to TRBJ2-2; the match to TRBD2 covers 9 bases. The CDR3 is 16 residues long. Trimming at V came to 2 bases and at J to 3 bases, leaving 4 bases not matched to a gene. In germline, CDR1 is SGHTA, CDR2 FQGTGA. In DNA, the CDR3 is TGTGCCAGCAGCTTATCCGGGACTAGCTACACCGGGGAGCTGTTTTTT. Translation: CASSLSGTSYTGELFF.

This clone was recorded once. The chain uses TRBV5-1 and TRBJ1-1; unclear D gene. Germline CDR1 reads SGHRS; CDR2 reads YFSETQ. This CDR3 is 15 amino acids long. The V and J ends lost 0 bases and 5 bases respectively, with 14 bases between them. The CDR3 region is CASSLERPAGTEAFF. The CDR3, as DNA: TGCGCCAGCAGCTTGGAGCGCCCCGCGGGTACTGAAGCTTTCTTT.

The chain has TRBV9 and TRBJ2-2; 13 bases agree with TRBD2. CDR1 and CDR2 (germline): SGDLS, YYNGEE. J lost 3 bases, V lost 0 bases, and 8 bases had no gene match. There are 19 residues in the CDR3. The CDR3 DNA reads TGTGCCAGCAGCGTAGATGGACTAGCGGGAGTACGGGACACCGGGGAGCTGTTTTTT. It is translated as CASSVDGLAGVRDTGELFF.

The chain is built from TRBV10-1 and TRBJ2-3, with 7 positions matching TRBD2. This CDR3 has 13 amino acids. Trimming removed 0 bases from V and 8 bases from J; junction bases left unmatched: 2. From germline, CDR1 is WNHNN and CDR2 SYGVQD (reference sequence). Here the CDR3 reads CASSESWGGTQYF. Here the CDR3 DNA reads TGCGCCAGCAGTGAGTCTTGGGGGGGTACGCAGTATTTT.

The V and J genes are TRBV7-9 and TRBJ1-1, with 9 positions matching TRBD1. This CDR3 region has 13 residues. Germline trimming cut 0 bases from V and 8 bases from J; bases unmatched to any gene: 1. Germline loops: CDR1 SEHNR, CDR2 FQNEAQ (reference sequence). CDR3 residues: CASSLAGTGEAFF. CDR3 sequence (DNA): TGTGCCAGCAGCTTAGCCGGGACAGGGGAAGCTTTCTTT.

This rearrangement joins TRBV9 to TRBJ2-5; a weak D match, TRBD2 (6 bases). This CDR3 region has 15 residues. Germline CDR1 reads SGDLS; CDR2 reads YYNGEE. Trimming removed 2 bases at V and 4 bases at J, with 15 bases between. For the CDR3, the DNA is TGTGCCAGCAGCGTGGAGGCGGGAAGGGCAGAGACCCAGTACTTC. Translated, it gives CASSVEAGRAETQYF.

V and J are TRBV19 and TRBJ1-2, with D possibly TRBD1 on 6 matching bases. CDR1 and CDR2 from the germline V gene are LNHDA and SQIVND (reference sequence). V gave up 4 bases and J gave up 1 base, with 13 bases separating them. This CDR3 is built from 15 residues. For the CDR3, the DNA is TGTGCCAGTAGTACTCGAACAGGGTATAACTATGGCTACACCTTC. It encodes CASSTRTGYNYGYTF.

Here the CDR3 reads CASQRTGLEQPQHF. CDR3 nucleotides: TGTGCCAGCCAACGGACAGGGCTCGAGCAGCCCCAGCATTTT. V is TRBV2 and J is TRBJ1-5; the match to TRBD1 covers 8 bases. This CDR3 contains 14 residues. The V segment lost 8 bases and the J segment 7 bases; nucleotides outside the gene matches: 10. CDR1 is SNHLY, CDR2 FYNNEI, per germline.